This record looks at one T cell receptor (beta chain) sequence and its context. TCRdb's copy holds only in-frame clones and misses some; the assay was immunoSEQ multiplex PCR. In the table there are 100,000 to 150,000 clones, over 75% of which are singletons. This CDR3 is 20 amino acids long. These data belong to a study of blood T cell repertoires in COVID-19. The overall study: COVID-19 samples, acute and convalescent, were from the United States, Italy and Spain. The analysed material was cDNA or gDNA that came from T cells, B-cell-depleted T cells, or PBMCs.

This TCR derives from a woman of 80 years or more with acute or convalescent COVID-19. Specimen: peripheral blood. The rearrangement joins TRBV21-1 to TRBJ2-1; the D call TRBD2 from the table was never checked on the DNA. TRBV21-1 is listed as a pseudogene. The CDR3 loop is CASGQPKKRTSGGSYNEQFF. The CDR3 bases are TGTGCCAGCGGACAACCAAAGAAGAGGACTAGCGGAGGCTCCTACAATGAGCAGTTCTTC.